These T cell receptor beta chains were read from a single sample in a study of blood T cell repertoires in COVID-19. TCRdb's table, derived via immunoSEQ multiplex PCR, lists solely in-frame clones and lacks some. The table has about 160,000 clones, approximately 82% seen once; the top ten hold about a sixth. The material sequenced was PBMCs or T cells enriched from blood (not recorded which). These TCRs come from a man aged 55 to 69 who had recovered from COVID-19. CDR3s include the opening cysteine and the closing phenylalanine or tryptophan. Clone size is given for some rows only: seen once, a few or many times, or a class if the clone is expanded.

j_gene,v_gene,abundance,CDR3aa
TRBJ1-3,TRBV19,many,CASKTNEGNTIYF
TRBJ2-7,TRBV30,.,CAWRTTSGGSYEQYF
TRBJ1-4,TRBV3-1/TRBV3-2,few,CASSQGPGQGSEKLFF
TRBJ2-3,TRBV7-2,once,CASSYDRLTDTQYF
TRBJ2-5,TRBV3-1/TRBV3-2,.,CASSQARGIGETQYF
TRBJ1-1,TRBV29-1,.,CSVDPGKGENTEAFF
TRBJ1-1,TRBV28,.,CASSPWTVNTEAFF
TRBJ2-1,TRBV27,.,CASSPETANEQFF
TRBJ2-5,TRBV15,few,CATSTGGSISQETQYF
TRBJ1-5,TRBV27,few,CASRNGVLSNQPQHF
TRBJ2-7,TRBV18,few,CASSPPSGQFYEQYF
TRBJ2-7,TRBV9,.,CASSVTPGLADYEQYF
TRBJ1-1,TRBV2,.,CASTLNRFEAFF
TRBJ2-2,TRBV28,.,CASSRPRQGVAGELFF
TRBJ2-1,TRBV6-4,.,CASSDSSGADEEQFF
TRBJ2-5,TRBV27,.,CASSLSGETQYF
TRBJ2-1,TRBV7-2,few,CASSLVLAGAYEQFF
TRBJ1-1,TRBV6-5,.,CASPRGLGTEAFF
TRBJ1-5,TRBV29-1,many,CSVAGGVNQPQHF
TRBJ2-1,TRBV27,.,CASSRYNEQFF
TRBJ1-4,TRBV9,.,CASSARRGDEGEKLFF
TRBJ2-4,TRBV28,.,CASSSTGTVKNIQYF
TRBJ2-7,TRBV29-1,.,CSVDGTGEEDEQYF
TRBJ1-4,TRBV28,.,CASRTYRDRGLEKLFF
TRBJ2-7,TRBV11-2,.,CASRFGTRSSYEQYF
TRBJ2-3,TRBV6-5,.,CASHSWYTQYF
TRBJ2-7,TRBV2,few,CASGGTGVREQYF
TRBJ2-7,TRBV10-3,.,CAISVEARLAGAEQYF
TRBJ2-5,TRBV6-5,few,CASSSRFPVQETQYF
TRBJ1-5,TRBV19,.,CASTSGVSNQPQHF
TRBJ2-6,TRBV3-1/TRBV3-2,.,CASTSAGGLGANVLTF
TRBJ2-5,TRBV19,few,CASSIDSGPRETQYF
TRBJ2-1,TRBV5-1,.,CASSFVAKGNEQFF
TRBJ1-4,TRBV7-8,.,CASSPVWGTGLLTNEKLFF
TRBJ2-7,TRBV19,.,CASARDRDYEQYF
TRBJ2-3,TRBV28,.,CASSPVREGADTQYF
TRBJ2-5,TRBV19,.,CASSRSGLEEETQYF
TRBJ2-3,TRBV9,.,CASSVAQGSDTQYF
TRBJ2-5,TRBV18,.,CASSSPLAGYWAEETQYF
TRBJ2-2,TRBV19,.,CASSVRTLKGGELFF
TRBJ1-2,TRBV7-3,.,CASSFQGTTNYGYTF
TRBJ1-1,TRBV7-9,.,CASSLDVAEAFF
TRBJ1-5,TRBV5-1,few,CASSLNSDNQPQHF
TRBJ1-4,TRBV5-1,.,CASRRVALATNEKLFF
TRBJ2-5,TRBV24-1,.,CATSDLSSGVQETQYF
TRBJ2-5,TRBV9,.,CASSYGQGGQETQYF
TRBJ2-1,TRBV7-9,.,CASSSKRTGVGYNEQFF
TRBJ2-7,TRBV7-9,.,CASSGAWGEPLYEQYF
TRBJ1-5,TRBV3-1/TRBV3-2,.,CASSATSNQPQHF
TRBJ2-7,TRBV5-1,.,CASSPRDTYSYEQYF
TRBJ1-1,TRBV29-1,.,CSVEENGSPGAFF
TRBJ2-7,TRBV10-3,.,CASGGGTSYEQYF
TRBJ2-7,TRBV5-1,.,CASSLAQGVHEQYF
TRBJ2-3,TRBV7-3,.,CASSSTSGESDTQYF
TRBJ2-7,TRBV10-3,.,CAISETDRDYEQYF